These 4 T cell receptor beta chains were sequenced from one sample in a study of cytomegalovirus exposure and HLA in healthy donors (dated by TCRdb to about 2017). The library was generated by the immunoSEQ multiplex PCR assay. For the multiplex PCR, a mixture combining 60 forward primers for TCR Vbeta segments and 13 reverse primers for TCR Jbeta segments was used. TCRdb obtained this table from immuneACCESS and retained in-frame rearrangements with V and J assigned. These tables miss some clones; where compared with another copy, unresolved V genes account for less than half of the shortfall, and the remainder is unexplained. The sample records about 160,000 clones, roughly 78% of which are singletons. The top ten clones comprise around 7% of the sample. Sequenced sample: PBMCs. Source of these receptors: a man between 35 and 55 years old in good health and CMV-seropositive.

The table lists this clone with a count of one. The chain recombines TRBV7-3 with TRBJ2-7, with 7 nucleotides matching TRBD2. Trimming at V came to 4 bases and at J to 1 base, leaving 4 bases not matched to a gene. Germline CDR1 and CDR2: SGHTA and FQGTGA. This CDR3 is built from 14 residues. The CDR3 spells CASSSGRSSYEQYF. CDR3 nucleotides: TGTGCCAGCAGCTCCGGGAGGTCTTCCTACGAGCAGTACTTC.

The CDR3, as DNA: TGTGCCAGCTCACCTCTAGACAGGCCAAAAATGAACACTGAAGCTTTCTTT. This translates into CASSPLDRPKMNTEAFF. V is TRBV18 and J is TRBJ1-1; D may be TRBD1 (6 bases). Deletions cut 3 bases from V and 0 bases from J, with 17 bases between. CDR1 and CDR2 from the germline V gene are KGHSH and LQKENI. The CDR3 runs to 17 residues.

Points on this clone: A junction boundary mismatches the germline segment, possibly from a read error. The rearrangement joins TRBV7-7 to TRBJ2-5, with 8 bases fitting TRBD1. Near its end, the DNA agrees better with TRBJ2-7, so the J call may be wrong. This CDR3 region has 19 residues. Germline V gives CDR1 SSHAT, CDR2 FNYEAQ (reference sequence). In DNA form, the CDR3 reads TGTGCTAGCAGCTTAGGGAGCAGGGGGCCAGAGGTCCCCTACTACGAGCAGTACTTC. As protein: CASSLGSRGPEVPYYEQYF.

V usage is TRBV19 and J usage is TRBJ2-7, with TRBD2 matching 8 bases. The CDR3 covers 15 residues. With V trimmed by 4 bases and J by 2 bases, 7 bases remained unmatched. The germline gives CDR1 LNHDA, CDR2 SQIVND (reference sequence). In DNA form, the CDR3 reads TGTGCCAGTAGTACCCGGACTAGCACGGCCTACGAGCAGTACTTC. It translates to CASSTRTSTAYEQYF.